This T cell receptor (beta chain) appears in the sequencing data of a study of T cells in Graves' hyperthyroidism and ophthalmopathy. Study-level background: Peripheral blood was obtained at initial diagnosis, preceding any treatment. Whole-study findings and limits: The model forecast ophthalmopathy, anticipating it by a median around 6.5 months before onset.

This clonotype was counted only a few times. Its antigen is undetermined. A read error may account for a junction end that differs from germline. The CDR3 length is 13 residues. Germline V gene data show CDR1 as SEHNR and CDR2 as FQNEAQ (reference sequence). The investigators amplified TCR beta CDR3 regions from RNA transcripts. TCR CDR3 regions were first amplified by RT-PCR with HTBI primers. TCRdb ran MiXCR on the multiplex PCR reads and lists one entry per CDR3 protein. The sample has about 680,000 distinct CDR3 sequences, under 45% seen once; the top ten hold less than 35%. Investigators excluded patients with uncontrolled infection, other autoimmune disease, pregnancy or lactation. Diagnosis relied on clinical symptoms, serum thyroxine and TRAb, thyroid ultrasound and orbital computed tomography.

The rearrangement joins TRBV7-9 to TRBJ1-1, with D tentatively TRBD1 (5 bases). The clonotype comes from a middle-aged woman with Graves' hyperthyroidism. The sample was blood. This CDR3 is CVSSLMDRGGAFF. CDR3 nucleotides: TGTGTCAGCAGCTTAATGGATCGGGGGGGAGCTTTCTTT.